The 4 T cell receptor beta chains below were found in one sample sequenced in a study of cytomegalovirus exposure and HLA in healthy donors. The protocol was immunoSEQ multiplex PCR, while the TCRdb copy is restricted to in-frame clones and leaves out a portion. This table has 90,000 to 120,000 clones, 90% to 97% appearing once. The sample comprised PBMCs. The source is a woman under 30 in good health and CMV-seronegative.

The chain recombines TRBV7-7 with TRBJ2-3; weak D call: TRBD2 (5 bases). Germline V CDR1 and CDR2: SSHAT, FNYEAQ (reference sequence). This CDR3 is 14 amino acids long. The V gene lost 0 bases and the J gene lost 5 bases, with 9 bases spanning the gap. This chain's CDR3 is CASSLAFGGDTQYF. CDR3 coding DNA: TGTGCCAGCAGCTTAGCATTCGGAGGAGATACGCAGTATTTT.

V is TRBV30 and J is TRBJ2-5, with a tentative D call TRBD1 (6 bases). The V gene lost 1 base and the J gene lost 1 base, with 7 bases spanning the gap. The length of the CDR3 is 13 residues. In germline, CDR1 is GTSNPN, CDR2 SVGIG (reference sequence). The CDR3 reads CAWSEGVQETQYF. CDR3 nucleotide sequence: TGTGCCTGGAGTGAGGGGGTCCAAGAGACCCAGTACTTC.

The gene calls are TRBV11-3 and TRBJ2-1, with 8 bases matching TRBD1. The germline V gene encodes CDR1 SGHNT and CDR2 YENEEA. V shed 3 bases and J 7 bases; nucleotides not matched to a gene: 8. This CDR3 region has 15 residues. The CDR3 region is CASSLGQGARNEQFF. CDR3 bases: TGTGCCAGCAGCTTGGGGCAGGGGGCAAGAAATGAGCAGTTCTTC. Complete variable domain (other parts from reference TRBV11-3 and TRBJ2-1): EAGVVQSPRYKIIEKKQPVAFWCNPISGHNTLYWYLQNLGQGPELLIRYENEEAVDDSQLPKDRFSAERLKGVDSTLKIQPAELGDSAVYLCASSLGQGARNEQFFGPGTRLTVL.

This chain links TRBV7-9 with TRBJ1-6, with D perhaps TRBD1 (6 bases). Germline loops: CDR1 SEHNR, CDR2 FQNEAQ (reference sequence). The CDR3 spans 16 residues. With 5 bases removed from V and 4 bases from J, the gap between germline ends came to 15 bases. The CDR3 sequence is CASSPSSRGYNSPLHF. The CDR3 coding sequence is TGTGCCAGCAGCCCTAGCTCAAGGGGGTATAATTCACCCCTCCACTTT.